These 32 T cell receptor beta chains were sequenced from one sample in a study of T cell changes during pregnancy in multiple sclerosis. Clones were read by immunoSEQ multiplex PCR, and TCRdb kept only the in-frame ones, dropping some. The sample shows about 65,000 clones, roughly 92% of them seen only once. The sample was CD8+ T cells from peripheral blood mononuclear cells, taken in the third trimester of pregnancy. Receptors were obtained from a female donor in good health, enrolled as a control in a pregnancy study.

The genes are TRBV7-9 and TRBJ2-1; D possibly corresponds to TRBD2 (5 bases). The CDR3 totals 13 residues. CDR1 is SEHNR, CDR2 FQNEAQ, per germline (reference sequence). V was clipped by 4 bases and J by 9 bases, with 13 bases between them. CDR3 protein: CASSSGVPAEQFF. CDR3 in DNA: TGTGCCAGCAGCTCCGGGGTCCCCGCTGAGCAGTTCTTC.

This clone has more than one count but fewer than ten. The chain has TRBV6-4 and TRBJ2-3; 14 nucleotides line up with TRBD2. Trimming took 6 bases from V and 4 from J; bases not matched to a gene: 3. The CDR3 is made up of 15 amino acids. The germline V gene encodes CDR1 MRHNA and CDR2 SNTAGT. CDR3 region: CASSPTSGGADTQYF. The CDR3 DNA reads as TGTGCCAGCAGCCCGACTAGCGGGGGGGCAGATACGCAGTATTTT.

The rearrangement joins TRBV15 to TRBJ1-2; weak D call: TRBD1 (6 bases). This CDR3 is built from 14 residues. Trimming pared 1 base from V and 3 bases from J, leaving 9 bases between. Germline-derived CDR1 and CDR2 are LNHNV and YYDKDF (reference sequence). The CDR3 here is CATSRGRGDYGYTF. DNA for the CDR3: TGTGCCACCAGCAGAGGCAGGGGTGACTATGGCTACACCTTC.

The chain joins TRBV5-6 to TRBJ1-6, with 8 bases that match TRBD1. The ends lost 3 bases at V and 5 bases at J; junction bases unmatched: 16. The V gene's germline CDR1 is SGHDT and CDR2 YYEEEE. The CDR3 has 19 amino acids. The chain's CDR3 is CASSSGQGFSYRDNSPLHF. CDR3 nucleotides: TGTGCCAGCAGCTCTGGACAGGGTTTTTCGTACCGGGATAATTCACCCCTCCACTTT.

The chain uses TRBV27 and TRBJ1-2, with TRBD1 as a possible D gene (5 bases). V gave up 4 bases and J gave up 2 bases, with 11 bases separating them. The germline gives CDR1 MNHEY, CDR2 SMNVEV (reference sequence). CDR3 length: 14 residues. The CDR3 coding sequence is TGTGCCAGCAGTTCTGGGGCGTTAAACTATGGCTACACCTTC. It translates to CASSSGALNYGYTF.

This clone was detected once. This chain links TRBV27 with TRBJ1-6, with 9 bases fitting TRBD1. V lost 6 bases, J lost 7 bases, and 10 bases stayed unmatched. The length of the CDR3 is 16 residues. Germline lookup yields CDR1 MNHEY and CDR2 SMNVEV (reference sequence). The CDR3 region has the DNA TGTGCCAGCAGACATAACCCCGGGACAGGGAATTCACCCCTCCACTTT. Translated: CASRHNPGTGNSPLHF.

This chain connects TRBV9 to TRBJ2-1; D is uncertain. V lost 3 bases and J lost 5, with 9 bases in between. CDR1 is SGDLS and CDR2 is YYNGEE in the germline V gene. The CDR3 has 13 residues. CDR3: CASSAITNNEQFF. The CDR3 DNA is TGTGCCAGCAGCGCGATCACAAACAATGAGCAGTTCTTC. Using reference TRBV9 and TRBJ2-1 for the parts outside the CDR3, the full variable domain is DSGVTQTPKHLITATGQRVTLRCSPRSGDLSVYWYQQSLDQGLQFLIQYYNGEERAKGNILERFSAQQFPDLHSELNLSSLELGDSALYFCASSAITNNEQFFGPGTRLTVL.

The chain couples TRBV6-4 to TRBJ2-1; 10 bases map to TRBD2. Unmatched junction bases numbered 11, after V lost 2 bases and J lost 10 bases. From germline, CDR1 is MRHNA and CDR2 SNTAGT. The CDR3 consists of 16 residues. This chain's CDR3 is CASSDSWLAGVSEQFF. DNA for the CDR3: TGTGCCAGCAGTGACAGTTGGCTAGCGGGGGTCAGCGAGCAGTTCTTC.

The chain carries TRBV10-3 and TRBJ2-7; maybe TRBD2 (6 bases). The V end was cut by 0 bases, the J end by 0 bases, with 9 bases between. The germline gives CDR1 ENHRY, CDR2 SYGVKD. This CDR3 has 15 amino acids. CDR3 in DNA: TGTGCCATCAGTGAGTCTGGGAGGAGCTCCTACGAGCAGTACTTC. Translation gives CAISESGRSSYEQYF.

This rearrangement joins TRBV7-6 to TRBJ2-7; a weak D match, TRBD1 (5 bases). The ends were cut back, 4 bases at V and 2 bases at J, with 6 bases in the middle. The germline gives CDR1 SGHVS, CDR2 FNYEAQ. CDR3 length equals 12 residues. The CDR3 DNA reads TGTGCCAGCAGCTCGGACACCTACGAGCAGTACTTC. Translated, it gives CASSSDTYEQYF.

The gene calls are TRBV6-4 and TRBJ2-2; D perhaps matches TRBD1 (6 bases). There are 14 residues in the CDR3. V lost 4 bases to trimming and J lost 1 base, with 7 bases between them. Per germline, CDR1 MRHNA and CDR2 SNTAGT. DNA for the CDR3: TGTGCCAGCAGTGGGGGACAGAACACCGGGGAGCTGTTTTTT. Its protein product is CASSGGQNTGELFF.

The genes are TRBV29-1 and TRBJ1-2; D not certain. The germline V gene has CDR1 SQVTM and CDR2 ANQGSEA. The ends were cut back, 4 bases at V and 5 bases at J, with 11 bases in the middle. The length of the CDR3 is 12 residues. In DNA form, the CDR3 reads TGCAGCGTTGGCCCGAAGCAATATGGCTACACCTTC. Residues: CSVGPKQYGYTF.

The count of this clone is one. The CDR3 bases are TGTGCCAGCAGCATTCACGGGGACAAGAACCTCTATGGCTACACCTTC. It translates to CASSIHGDKNLYGYTF. The chain has TRBV7-2 and TRBJ1-2; the D gene is possibly TRBD1 (6 bases). V dropped 5 bases and J dropped 4 bases, with 20 bases sitting between them. This CDR3 contains 16 residues. CDR1 and CDR2 (germline): SGHTA, FQGNSA. The complete variable domain, with remaining parts taken from reference TRBV7-2 and TRBJ1-2, reads GAGVSQSPSNKVTEKGKDVELRCDPISGHTALYWYRQSLGQGLEFLIYFQGNSAPDKSGLPSDRFSAERTGGSVSTLTIQRTQQEDSAVYLCASSIHGDKNLYGYTFGSGTRLTVV.

The chain carries TRBV27 and TRBJ2-2, with 16 bases fitting TRBD2. The V gene end was trimmed by 5 bases and the J gene end by 7 bases; junction bases not matched to a gene: 7. Germline V gives CDR1 MNHEY, CDR2 SMNVEV (reference sequence). CDR3 length equals 17 residues. CDR3 region: CASSGGLAGGQDGELFF. DNA of the CDR3: TGTGCCAGCAGTGGGGGACTAGCGGGGGGGCAAGACGGGGAGCTGTTTTTT.

This sequence joins TRBV27 and TRBJ1-1; D not certain. This CDR3 comprises 12 residues. Germline CDR1 reads MNHEY; CDR2 reads SMNVEV (reference sequence). Trimming took off 2 bases at V and 4 bases at J, with 5 bases between the two ends. The CDR3 loop is CASSLPGTEAFF. The CDR3 DNA sequence: TGTGCCAGCAGTTTACCCGGCACTGAAGCTTTCTTT.

The chain employs TRBV4-3 and TRBJ1-1; D is possibly TRBD1 (5 bases). The ends were cut back, 0 bases at V and 4 bases at J, with 12 bases in the middle. Per the germline V gene, CDR1 is LGHNA and CDR2 is YSLEER. The CDR3 runs 15 residues. CDR3: CASSQDLQGATEAFF. The DNA for the CDR3 is TGCGCCAGCAGCCAAGATCTTCAGGGCGCCACTGAAGCTTTCTTT.

The V gene is TRBV11-3, the J gene TRBJ2-5; TRBD2 agrees at 12 bases. Germline V gene lookup returns CDR1 SGHNT and CDR2 YENEEA. Trimming cost V 1 base and J 4 bases; bases outside gene matches: 10. The length of the CDR3 is 18 residues. In nucleotides, the CDR3 is TGTGCCAGCAGCTTAGCGGTGCCGGGACTAGCGGGCGGAGAGACCCAGTACTTC. The encoded protein is CASSLAVPGLAGGETQYF.

To note about this clone: The junction departs from germline at one end; a sequencing error may be responsible. This same CDR3 is encoded by further DNA sequences in the sample. CDR3 in amino acids: CSVHGGHGYTF. The CDR3 bases are TGCAGCGTTCATGGGGGCCATGGTTACACCTTC. J is TRBJ1-2 and V is TRBV29-1; a weak D match, TRBD1 (6 bases). Germline V gives CDR1 SQVTM, CDR2 ANQGSEA. The CDR3 sequence is 11 residues long.

The chain joins TRBV6-4 to TRBJ2-3; TRBD2 might be the D (6 bases). There are 15 residues in the CDR3. Trimming left V 4 bases short and J 1 base short, with 12 bases between. In germline, CDR1 is MRHNA, CDR2 SNTAGT. The CDR3: CASSVGRGGTDTQYF. The CDR3, as DNA: TGTGCCAGCAGTGTAGGGCGGGGTGGCACAGATACGCAGTATTTT.

The chain couples TRBV6-1 to TRBJ2-2, with TRBD1 matching 8 bases. Germline trimming cut 5 bases from V and 4 bases from J; bases unmatched to any gene: 3. Germline loops: CDR1 MNHNS, CDR2 SASEGT. This CDR3 comprises 14 residues. The CDR3: CASSRTGPTGELFF. As DNA, the CDR3 is TGTGCCAGCAGTCGGACAGGGCCCACCGGGGAGCTGTTTTTT.

The chain is built from TRBV7-2 and TRBJ2-5; 13 bases match TRBD2. The CDR3 loop spans 15 amino acids. Germline CDR1 SGHTA, CDR2 FQGNSA. With 6 bases clipped from V and 4 bases from J, the junction kept 5 bases outside the gene matches. The CDR3 DNA reads TGTGCCAGCAGACCCGGGACTAGCGGGGCAGAGACCCAGTACTTC. It codes for CASRPGTSGAETQYF.

This clone was found once. The CDR3 loop reads CASRRGVTEAFF. CDR3 bases: TGTGCCAGCCGACGGGGGGTCACTGAAGCTTTCTTT. The rearrangement joins TRBV27 to TRBJ1-1; possible D gene TRBD1, 5 bases. CDR1 is MNHEY, CDR2 SMNVEV, per germline (reference sequence). CDR3 length equals 12 residues. Deletions cut 8 bases from V and 4 bases from J, with 11 bases between.

The V gene is TRBV6-1, the J gene TRBJ1-4, with 8 positions matching TRBD1. J was trimmed by 5 bases and V by 3 bases; bases with no gene match: 17. Germline V gene lookup returns CDR1 MNHNS and CDR2 SASEGT. CDR3 size: 19 residues. CDR3 in DNA: TGTGCCAGCAGTGAGACCGGGACAGGAATTGGTGGTCCGAATGAAAAACTGTTTTTT. It yields the protein CASSETGTGIGGPNEKLFF.

The chain is built from TRBV4-3 and TRBJ1-3; D gene uncertain. CDR1 is LGHNA, CDR2 YSLEER, per germline. This CDR3 contains 15 residues. V gave up 1 base and J gave up 4 bases, with 11 bases separating them. CDR3 in DNA: TGCGCCAGCAGCCAAGGTAGACTCGGAGGAAACACCATATATTTT. It translates to CASSQGRLGGNTIYF.

The chain couples TRBV2 to TRBJ1-1; tentatively, D is TRBD1 (6 bases). The germline CDR1 and CDR2 sequences are SNHLY and FYNNEI. The CDR3 extends over 14 amino acids. With 11 bases removed from V and 1 base from J, the gap between germline ends came to 17 bases. CDR3 coding DNA: TGTGCCCTGCCGCACAGGGAGCGGAACACTGAAGCTTTCTTT. As protein: CALPHRERNTEAFF.

This clone was counted only a few times. The J gene is TRBJ2-7, the V gene TRBV9, with TRBD1 as a possible D gene (6 bases). This CDR3 comprises 14 residues. Trimming removed 3 bases at V and 0 bases at J, with 10 bases between. The V gene's germline CDR1 is SGDLS and CDR2 YYNGEE. The CDR3 spells CASSGQGSSYEQYF. For the CDR3, the DNA is TGTGCCAGCAGCGGCCAGGGGAGCTCCTACGAGCAGTACTTC.

This chain uses TRBV4-3 with TRBJ2-7, with D possibly being TRBD1 (6 bases). From germline, CDR1 is LGHNA and CDR2 YSLEER. The CDR3 consists of 14 residues. Trimming removed 0 bases from V and 4 bases from J, with 10 bases in between. In nucleotides, the CDR3 is TGCGCCAGCAGCCAAGAGAGGCAGGGGTACGAGCAGTACTTC. It yields the protein CASSQERQGYEQYF.

The CDR3 region has the DNA TGTGCCAGCCTAGGGGGTACCTACAATGAGCAGTTCTTC. Its translation is CASLGGTYNEQFF. The gene calls are TRBV6-6 and TRBJ2-1, with D maybe TRBD1 (6 bases). Between the trimmed V and J ends, which lost 8 bases and 2 bases, there was a span of 10 bases. The germline V gene has CDR1 MNHNY and CDR2 SVGAGI (reference sequence). The CDR3 covers 13 residues.

The genes are TRBV5-6 and TRBJ1-2; the D is unclear. Germline V gene lookup returns CDR1 SGHDT and CDR2 YYEEEE. The CDR3 covers 17 residues. The germline V and J ends were trimmed by 0 bases and 5 bases, with 20 bases remaining between them. CDR3 DNA sequence: TGTGCCAGCAGCTTGGCTGTCCCGAGAAATACCTTTTATGGCTACACCTTC. This sequence encodes CASSLAVPRNTFYGYTF.

The V and J genes are TRBV7-9 and TRBJ2-2, with TRBD2 as a possible D gene (5 bases). CDR1 is SEHNR and CDR2 is FQNEAQ in the germline V gene (reference sequence). This CDR3 contains 16 residues. The V end was cut by 1 base, the J end by 2 bases, with 11 bases between. The CDR3 is CASSLVSVSNTGELFF. The DNA for the CDR3 is TGTGCCAGCAGCTTAGTTAGCGTCAGCAACACCGGGGAGCTGTTTTTT. Filled out from reference TRBV7-9 and TRBJ2-2, the complete variable domain reads DTGVSQNPRHKITKRGQNVTFRCDPISEHNRLYWYRQTLGQGPEFLTYFQNEAQLEKSRLLSDRFSAERPKGSFSTLEIQRTEQGDSAMYLCASSLVSVSNTGELFFGEGSRLTVL.

Only one count was recorded for this clone. The V and J genes are TRBV5-1 and TRBJ1-6, with D maybe TRBD1 (6 bases). Germline values: CDR1 SGHRS, CDR2 YFSETQ. The CDR3 totals 18 residues. Deletions cut 9 bases from V and 3 bases from J, with 25 bases between. CDR3 coding DNA: TGCGCCATTACGGGACAACCTCGCCCCACAGACTATAATTCACCCCTCCACTTT. Its translation: CAITGQPRPTDYNSPLHF. The whole variable domain, filled in from reference TRBV5-1 and TRBJ1-6, reads KAGVTQTPRYLIKTRGQQVTLSCSPISGHRSVSWYQQTPGQGLQFLFEYFSETQRNKGNFPGRFSGRQFSNSRSEMNVSTLELGDSALYLCAITGQPRPTDYNSPLHFGNGTRLTVT.

The rearrangement links TRBV11-2 to TRBJ2-7, with D hard to call. The V and J ends lost 1 base and 2 bases respectively, with 6 bases between them. The CDR3 sequence is 13 residues long. Germline V CDR1 and CDR2: SGHAT, FQNNGV. CDR3 nucleotide sequence: TGTGCCAGCAGCTTAGCTCCCCCCTACGAGCAGTACTTC. This encodes CASSLAPPYEQYF.